Sequencing of this T cell receptor (beta chain) was carried out in a study of control samples from healthy donors and cancer patients. Generated by immunoSEQ multiplex PCR, the TCRdb table keeps only in-frame clones and is missing some. In the table there are roughly 40,000 clones, approximately 90% of which are singletons. This clone was counted a single time. Trimming shortened V by 6 bases and J by 7 bases, and 18 bases separated the two germline ends. The CDR3 length is 14 residues. Germline loops: CDR1 MDHEN, CDR2 SYDVKM. The TCR was taken from a woman in her fifties or sixties in good health. The sample consisted of blood. The rearrangement joins TRBV28 to TRBJ1-2; D gene uncertain. The CDR3 sequence: CASSSGAIPPGYTF. The CDR3 DNA sequence: TGTGCCAGCAGCTCGGGAGCGATTCCCCCTGGCTACACCTTC.